This T cell receptor beta chain was identified during a study of Ad26.COV2.S vaccination and SARS-CoV-2 variants. Study in general: The donor belonged to the COV1001 Ad26.COV2.S trial arm. Dosing was one shot or two shots 56 days apart.

Only a few counts were recorded for this clone. Its cognate antigen is unknown. The sample contains more than one DNA sequence encoding this CDR3. Clones were sequenced by immunoSEQ multiplex PCR, and TCRdb holds only the in-frame ones, with some missing. The data show about 400,000 clones, around nine tenths seen once. Treatment described: roughly 19 received Ad26.COV2.S at low or high dose, single or two shots; about 5 received placebo; per-sample allocation not given. Following the first vaccine or placebo injection, samples were taken on day 63. The study, taken as a whole, reports: Spike-specific CD8+ and CD4+ T cell responses reportedly showed substantial breadth after vaccination.

This CDR3 has 12 residues. V dropped 3 bases and J dropped 5 bases, with 5 bases sitting between them. The chain carries TRBV12-3 or TRBV12-4 and TRBJ1-5; D ambiguous. This sample comprised peripheral blood, obtained in a trial of Ad26.COV2.S vaccine versus placebo. The source of this sequence is a person between 18 and 65 years old who received the Ad26.COV2.S COVID-19 vaccine or a placebo. In nucleotides, the CDR3 is TGTGCCAGCAGTTTGGCAGATCAGCCCCAGCATTTT. Encoded protein: CASSLADQPQHF.